The clone carrying this TCR beta chain was recorded many times. What it binds is not known. After template switching added a universal primer site, the resulting cDNA carried unique molecular identifiers. TCRdb reanalysed the 5' RACE reads using MiXCR and keeps one entry per CDR3 protein. The sample comprises 250,000 to 350,000 distinct CDR3 sequences, less than 9% of which are singletons, and approximately 2.1% rests with the top ten. The CDR3 has 18 amino acids. V lost 1 base and J lost 3; bases outside the gene matches: 11. Germline loops: CDR1 LGHNA, CDR2 YNFKEQ. The record originates from a study of identical twins. Study results and caveats: Invariant populations such as MAIT and iNKT cells could partly muddle zero-insertion analyses. Insertions ran lower in abundant cord blood beta clonotypes, though not in memory repertoires. Modelling underestimated the level of out-of-frame TCR alpha sharing observed in monozygotic twins.

Another study also made use of these data, one on yellow fever vaccine responses in identical twins.

This chain connects TRBV4-2 to TRBJ2-1, with TRBD2 matching 8 bases. The sequence came from a woman in her late teens or twenties in good health. Sequencing was performed on memory (CD45RO+) T cells sorted from blood. DNA of the CDR3: TGTGCCAGCAGCCAAGCTTCGTCGGCGGGAGGAGGCTACAATGAGCAGTTCTTC. Encoded protein: CASSQASSAGGGYNEQFF.